The 16 T cell receptor beta chains below come from one sample, sequenced in a study of cytomegalovirus exposure and HLA in healthy donors (dated by TCRdb to about 2017). The library relied on the immunoSEQ multiplex PCR assay. For the multiplex PCR, a mixture combining 60 forward primers for TCR Vbeta segments and 13 reverse primers for TCR Jbeta segments was used. TCRdb holds this immuneACCESS table with in-frame rearrangements only. Some clones are missing; in checked studies, unresolved V genes explain under half, and the rest has no known cause. This sample lists 150,000 to 200,000 clones; around 74% were detected once. The ten largest clones add up to approximately 2% of the sample. Specimen: PBMCs. The source is a female donor in good health and CMV-seronegative.

This clone was counted between two and nine times. This chain uses TRBV7-6 with TRBJ2-7, with a possible D match to TRBD1 (5 bases). V dropped 0 bases and J dropped 6 bases, with 6 bases sitting between them. The CDR3 consists of 12 residues. The germline V gene has CDR1 SGHVS and CDR2 FNYEAQ. In DNA, the CDR3 is TGTGCCAGCAGCTTAGCAGGGGCCGAGCAGTACTTC. This codes for CASSLAGAEQYF.

The chain employs TRBV7-9 and TRBJ2-5, with D possibly TRBD2 on 5 matching bases. There are 15 residues in the CDR3. Trimming pared 2 bases from V and 1 base from J, leaving 11 bases between. The germline V gene has CDR1 SEHNR and CDR2 FQNEAQ (reference sequence). CDR3 sequence reads: CASSLNGNLQETQYF. As DNA, the CDR3 is TGTGCCAGCAGCTTAAACGGGAACCTCCAAGAGACCCAGTACTTC.

CDR3 in amino acids: CGCSQGAVNEQFF. In DNA, the CDR3 is TGTGGTTGCTCACAGGGGGCGGTCAATGAGCAGTTCTTC. V gene TRBV19 combines with J gene TRBJ2-1; TRBD1 aligns across 9 bases. In germline, CDR1 is LNHDA, CDR2 SQIVND (reference sequence). The CDR3 consists of 13 residues. Together with reference TRBV19 and TRBJ2-1, the CDR3 gives the full variable domain: DGGITQSPKYLFRKEGQNVTLSCEQNLNHDAMYWYRQDPGQGLRLIYYSQIVNDFQKGDIAEGYSVSREKKESFPLTVTSAQKNPTAFYLCGCSQGAVNEQFFGPGTRLTVL.

The chain combines TRBV5-1 with TRBJ2-5; TRBD1 matches 7 bases. Germline V CDR1 and CDR2: SGHRS, YFSETQ. The CDR3 length is 15 residues. The V segment lost 3 bases and the J segment 1 base; nucleotides outside the gene matches: 6. CDR3 coding DNA: TGCGCCAGCAGCTCCCTTCGGGACAGCCAAGAGACCCAGTACTTC. Its protein product is CASSSLRDSQETQYF.

This chain uses TRBV27 with TRBJ2-6; D gene ambiguous. Trimming took off 7 bases at V and 3 bases at J, with 10 bases between the two ends. There are 14 residues in the CDR3. From germline, CDR1 is MNHEY and CDR2 SMNVEV (reference sequence). The CDR3 coding sequence is TGTGCCAGCAATAGGAGCATTGGGGCCAACGTCCTGACTTTC. This translates into CASNRSIGANVLTF.

The chain has TRBV14 and TRBJ2-7; D unclear. The CDR3 length is 16 residues. V was clipped by 0 bases and J by 3 bases, with 15 bases between them. CDR1 SGHDN and CDR2 FVKESK come from the germline V gene. The CDR3 reads CASSQERLRSNYEQYF. The CDR3 DNA sequence: TGTGCCAGCAGCCAAGAGCGCTTACGGAGTAACTACGAGCAGTACTTC.

The chain couples TRBV4-1 to TRBJ2-7; a possible D gene is TRBD2 (5 bases). Germline V gene data show CDR1 as MGHRA and CDR2 as YSYEKL. The CDR3 totals 15 residues. Trimming stripped 4 bases from V and 2 bases from J, with 15 bases between. The CDR3 DNA reads as TGCGCCAGCAGCCTACTCCATTCGGGGACCTACGAGCAGTACTTC. Its translation is CASSLLHSGTYEQYF.

This sequence joins TRBV2 and TRBJ1-3; TRBD1 aligns across 10 bases. V lost 8 bases, J lost 4 bases, and 11 bases stayed unmatched. From germline, CDR1 is SNHLY and CDR2 FYNNEI. The CDR3 has 16 amino acids. The CDR3 spells CASGHPGQGTGNTIYF. The DNA for the CDR3 is TGTGCCAGCGGACACCCGGGACAGGGGACAGGAAACACCATATATTTT.

The V gene is TRBV30, the J gene TRBJ1-1, with a tentative D call TRBD1 (5 bases). The CDR3 extends over 14 amino acids. With 0 bases removed from V and 3 bases from J, the gap between germline ends came to 11 bases. Germline CDR1 is GTSNPN and CDR2 is SVGIG (reference sequence). The CDR3 loop is CAWSVVGHHTEAFF. CDR3 nucleotide sequence: TGTGCCTGGAGTGTAGTTGGACATCACACTGAAGCTTTCTTT.

This clone was detected a few times. Written as DNA, the CDR3 is TGTGCCAGCAGCTTGAGGCAGGGGGATCAGCCCCAGCATTTT. Residues: CASSLRQGDQPQHF. The V call is TRBV25-1, the J call TRBJ1-5, with TRBD1 matching 7 bases. The CDR3 length is 14 residues. In germline, CDR1 is MGHDK, CDR2 SYGVNS. The trim removed 6 bases at V and 5 bases at J, leaving 7 bases unmatched.

The rearrangement joins TRBV30 to TRBJ1-1; unclear D gene. V lost 4 bases and J 11 bases, leaving 17 bases between the germline ends. This CDR3 is built from 12 residues. Germline V gives CDR1 GTSNPN, CDR2 SVGIG (reference sequence). CDR3 amino acids: CAWKRGVSAAFF. CDR3 coding DNA: TGTGCCTGGAAACGAGGTGTCAGCGCGGCTTTCTTT.

This chain connects TRBV14 to TRBJ1-2; maybe TRBD1 (5 bases). V dropped 1 base and J dropped 6 bases, with 9 bases sitting between them. The CDR3 has 13 amino acids. Per the germline V gene, CDR1 is SGHDN and CDR2 is FVKESK. The chain's CDR3 is CASSQVQGHGYTF. The CDR3 DNA reads as TGTGCCAGCAGCCAAGTCCAGGGCCATGGCTACACCTTC.

The chain joins TRBV6-1 to TRBJ2-3, with 8 bases fitting TRBD1. This CDR3 region has 16 residues. Trimming cost V 3 bases and J 1 base; bases outside gene matches: 6. CDR1 MNHNS and CDR2 SASEGT come from the germline V gene. The CDR3 loop is CASSEWQDRGTDTQYF. In nucleotides, the CDR3 is TGTGCCAGCAGTGAGTGGCAGGACAGGGGCACAGATACGCAGTATTTT.

This chain uses TRBV18 with TRBJ2-7, with D tentatively TRBD1 (6 bases). Germline lookup yields CDR1 KGHSH and CDR2 LQKENI. The CDR3 is 14 residues long. V was pared by 3 bases and J by 6 bases, with 15 bases between. CDR3 sequence (DNA): TGTGCCAGCTCACCCGGGACCTCCAGGGGCGAGCAGTACTTC. Encoded protein: CASSPGTSRGEQYF.

The chain recombines TRBV27 with TRBJ2-3; D may be TRBD2 (6 bases). CDR3 length equals 14 residues. Germline assignment: CDR1 MNHEY and CDR2 SMNVEV (reference sequence). The V end was cut by 0 bases, the J end by 8 bases, with 12 bases between. Written as DNA, the CDR3 is TGTGCCAGCAGTTTATCAGGTCCGGGGGTTACGCAGTATTTT. Protein: CASSLSGPGVTQYF.

This sequence joins TRBV5-6 and TRBJ1-2; 9 nucleotides align to TRBD1. The CDR3 is 15 amino acids. Looked up from germline, CDR1 is SGHDT and CDR2 is YYEEEE. V was pared by 4 bases and J by 6 bases, with 10 bases of the junction left unmatched. CDR3 region: CASSPRDREAHGYTF. The CDR3 nucleotides read TGTGCCAGCAGCCCCCGGGACAGGGAAGCGCATGGCTACACCTTC.